The 2 T cell receptor beta chains presented below share a single source sample, sequenced in a study of blood T cell repertoires in COVID-19. Clones were sequenced by immunoSEQ multiplex PCR, and TCRdb holds only the in-frame ones, with some missing. The repertoire consists of some 61,000 clones, with around 86% occurring once and the leading ten covering roughly 8.8%. What was sequenced was peripheral blood. These receptors all come from a man aged 30-40 years with acute or convalescent COVID-19.

This clone was found once. This chain uses TRBV19 with TRBJ1-2; D is perhaps TRBD1 (5 bases). The V end was cut by 4 bases, the J end by 3 bases, with 9 bases between. Germline V gene sequence: CDR1 LNHDA, CDR2 SQIVND (reference sequence). CDR3 length: 13 amino acids. The CDR3 loop reads CASSSTGDYGYTF. Here the CDR3 DNA reads TGTGCCAGTAGTAGCACGGGGGACTATGGCTACACCTTC.

V is TRBV21-1 and J is TRBJ2-7; the table assigns TRBD2, which was not confirmed against the DNA. TRBV21-1 is annotated as a pseudogene. CDR3 length equals 15 residues. The DNA for the CDR3 is TGTGCCAGCAGCAACCCGAGGAGAAACCCCTACGAGCAGTACTTC. Translating gives CASSNPRRNPYEQYF.